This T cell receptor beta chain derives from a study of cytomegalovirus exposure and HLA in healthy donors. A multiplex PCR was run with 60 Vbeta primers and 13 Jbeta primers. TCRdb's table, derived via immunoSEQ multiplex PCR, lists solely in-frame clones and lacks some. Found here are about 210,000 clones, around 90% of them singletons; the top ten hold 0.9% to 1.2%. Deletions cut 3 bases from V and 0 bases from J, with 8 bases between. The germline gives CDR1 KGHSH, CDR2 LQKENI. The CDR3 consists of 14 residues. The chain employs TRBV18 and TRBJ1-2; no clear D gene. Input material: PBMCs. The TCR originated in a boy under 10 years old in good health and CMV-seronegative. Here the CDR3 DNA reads TGTGCCAGCTCACCCCCCGTAGCTAACTATGGCTACACCTTC. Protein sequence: CASSPPVANYGYTF.